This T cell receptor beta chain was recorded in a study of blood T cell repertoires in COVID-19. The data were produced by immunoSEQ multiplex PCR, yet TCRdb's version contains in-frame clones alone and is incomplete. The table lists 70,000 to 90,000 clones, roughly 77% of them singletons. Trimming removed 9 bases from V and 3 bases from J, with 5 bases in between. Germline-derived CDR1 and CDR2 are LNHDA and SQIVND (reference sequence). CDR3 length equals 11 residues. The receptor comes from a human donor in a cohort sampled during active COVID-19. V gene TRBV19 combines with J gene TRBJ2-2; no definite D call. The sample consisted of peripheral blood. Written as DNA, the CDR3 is TGTGCCAGAATCTACACCGGGGAGCTGTTTTTT. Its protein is CARIYTGELFF.